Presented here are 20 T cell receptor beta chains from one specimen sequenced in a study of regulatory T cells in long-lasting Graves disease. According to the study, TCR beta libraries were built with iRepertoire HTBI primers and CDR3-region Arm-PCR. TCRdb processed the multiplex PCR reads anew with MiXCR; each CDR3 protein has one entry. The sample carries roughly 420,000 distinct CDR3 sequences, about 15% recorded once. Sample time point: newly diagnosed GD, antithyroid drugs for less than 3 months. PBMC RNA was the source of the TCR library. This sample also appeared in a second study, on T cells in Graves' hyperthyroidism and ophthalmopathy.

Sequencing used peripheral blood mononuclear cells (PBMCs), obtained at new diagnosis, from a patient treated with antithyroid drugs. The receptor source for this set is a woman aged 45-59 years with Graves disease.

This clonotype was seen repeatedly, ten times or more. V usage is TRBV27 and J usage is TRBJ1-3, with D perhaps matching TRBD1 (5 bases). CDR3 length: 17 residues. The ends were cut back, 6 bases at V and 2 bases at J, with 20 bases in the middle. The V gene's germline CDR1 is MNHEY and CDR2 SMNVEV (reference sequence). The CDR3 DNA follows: TGTGCCAGCAGCTTAATAGGGGCTTCCGGGCCTGGAAACACCATATATTTT. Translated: CASSLIGASGPGNTIYF.

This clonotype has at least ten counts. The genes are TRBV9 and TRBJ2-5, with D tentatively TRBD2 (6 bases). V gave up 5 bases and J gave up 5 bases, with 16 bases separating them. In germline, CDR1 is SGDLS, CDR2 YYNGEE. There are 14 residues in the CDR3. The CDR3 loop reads CASSPTSLGETQYF. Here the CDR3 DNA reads TGTGCCAGCAGTCCGACTAGTTTAGGGGAGACCCAGTACTTC.

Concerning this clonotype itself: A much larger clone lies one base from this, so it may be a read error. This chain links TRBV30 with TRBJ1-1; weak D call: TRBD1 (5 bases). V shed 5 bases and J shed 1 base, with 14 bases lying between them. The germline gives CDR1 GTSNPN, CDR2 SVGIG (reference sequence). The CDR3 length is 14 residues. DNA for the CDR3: TGTGCCTGGGGTCTCGGGGGGAGGAACACTGAAGCTTTCTTT. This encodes CAWGLGGRNTEAFF.

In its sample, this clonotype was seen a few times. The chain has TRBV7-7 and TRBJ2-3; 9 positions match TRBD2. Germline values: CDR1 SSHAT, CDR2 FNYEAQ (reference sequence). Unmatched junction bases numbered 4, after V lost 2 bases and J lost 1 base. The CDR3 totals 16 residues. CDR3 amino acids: CASSLLASGGTDTQYF. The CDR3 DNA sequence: TGTGCCAGCAGCTTATTGGCTAGCGGGGGCACAGATACGCAGTATTTT.

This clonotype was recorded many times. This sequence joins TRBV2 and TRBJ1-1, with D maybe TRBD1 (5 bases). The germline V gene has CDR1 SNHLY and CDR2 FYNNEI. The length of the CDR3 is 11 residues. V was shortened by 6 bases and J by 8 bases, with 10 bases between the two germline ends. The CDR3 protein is CASSAGTEAFF. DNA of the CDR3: TGTGCCAGCAGCGCAGGGACGGAAGCTTTCTTT.

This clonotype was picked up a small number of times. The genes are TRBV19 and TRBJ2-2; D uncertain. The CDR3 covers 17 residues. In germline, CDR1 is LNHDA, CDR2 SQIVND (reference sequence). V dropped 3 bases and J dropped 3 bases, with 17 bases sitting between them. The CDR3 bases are TGTGCCAGTAGTATTTTAGGGTATACCCCGGACACCGGGGAGCTGTTTTTT. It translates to CASSILGYTPDTGELFF.

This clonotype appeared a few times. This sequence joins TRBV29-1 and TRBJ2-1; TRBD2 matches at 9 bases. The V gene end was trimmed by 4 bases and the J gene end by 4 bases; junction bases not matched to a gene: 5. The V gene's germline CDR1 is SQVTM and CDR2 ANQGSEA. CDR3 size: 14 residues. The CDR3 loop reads CSVVRTSAYNEQFF. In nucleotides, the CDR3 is TGCAGCGTTGTCCGGACTAGCGCATACAATGAGCAGTTCTTC.

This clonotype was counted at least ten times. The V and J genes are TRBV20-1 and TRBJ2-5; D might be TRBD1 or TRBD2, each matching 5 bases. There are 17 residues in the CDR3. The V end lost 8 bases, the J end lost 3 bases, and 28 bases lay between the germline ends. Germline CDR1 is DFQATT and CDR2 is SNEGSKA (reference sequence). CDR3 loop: CSLAQLPGHPREETQYF. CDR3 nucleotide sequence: TGCAGTCTAGCCCAATTACCGGGGCATCCGAGAGAAGAGACCCAGTACTTC.

The CDR3 DNA reads as TGTGCCAGCAGCTTAAGACAGGGTGGGGGAGAGACCCAGTACTTC. Its translation is CASSLRQGGGETQYF. The V gene is TRBV13, the J gene TRBJ2-5; 7 bases line up with TRBD1. Per germline, CDR1 PRHDT and CDR2 FYEKMQ (reference sequence). V shed 2 bases, J shed 4 bases, and the junction held 7 bases outside the gene matches. The CDR3 runs to 15 residues.

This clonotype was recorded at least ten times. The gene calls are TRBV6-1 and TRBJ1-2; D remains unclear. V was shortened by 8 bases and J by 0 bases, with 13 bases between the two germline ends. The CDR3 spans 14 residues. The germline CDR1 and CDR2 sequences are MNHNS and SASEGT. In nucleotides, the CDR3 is TGTGCCAGCCGTCTCGACACTTCTAACTATGGCTACACCTTC. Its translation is CASRLDTSNYGYTF.

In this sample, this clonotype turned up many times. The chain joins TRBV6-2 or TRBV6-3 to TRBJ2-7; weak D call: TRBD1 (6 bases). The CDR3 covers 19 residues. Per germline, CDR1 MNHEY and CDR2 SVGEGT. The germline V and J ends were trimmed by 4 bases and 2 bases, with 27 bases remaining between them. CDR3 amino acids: CASSSPHYRETKRTYEQYF. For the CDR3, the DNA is TGTGCCAGCAGTTCCCCCCATTACAGGGAGACCAAGCGTACCTACGAGCAGTACTTC.

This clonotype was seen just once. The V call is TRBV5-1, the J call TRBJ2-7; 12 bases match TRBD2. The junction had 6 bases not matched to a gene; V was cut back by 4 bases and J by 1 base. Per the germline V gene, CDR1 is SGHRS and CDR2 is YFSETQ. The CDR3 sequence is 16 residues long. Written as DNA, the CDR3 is TGCGCCAGCAGCCAGCCTGGACTAGCGGGGTCCTACGAGCAGTACTTC. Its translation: CASSQPGLAGSYEQYF.

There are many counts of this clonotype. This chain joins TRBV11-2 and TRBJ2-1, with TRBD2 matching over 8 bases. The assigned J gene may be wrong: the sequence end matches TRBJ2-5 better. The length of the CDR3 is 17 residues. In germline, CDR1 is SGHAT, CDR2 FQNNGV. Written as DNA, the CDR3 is TGTGCCAGCAGCTTAACCCGCAGCGGGAGTACCCTGGGGACCCAGTACTTC. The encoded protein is CASSLTRSGSTLGTQYF.

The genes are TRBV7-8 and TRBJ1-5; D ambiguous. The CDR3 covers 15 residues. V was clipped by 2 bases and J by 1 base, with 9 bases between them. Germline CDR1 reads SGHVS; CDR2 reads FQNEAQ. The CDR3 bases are TGTGCCAGCAGCTTACAGACCCTAAGCAATCAGCCCCAGCATTTT. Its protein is CASSLQTLSNQPQHF. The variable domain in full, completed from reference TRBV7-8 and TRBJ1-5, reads GAGVSQSPRYKVAKRGQDVALRCDPISGHVSLFWYQQALGQGPEFLTYFQNEAQLDKSGLPSDRFFAERPEGSVSTLKIQRTQQEDSAVYLCASSLQTLSNQPQHFGDGTRLSIL.

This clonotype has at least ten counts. The CDR3 DNA reads as TGTGCCAGCTTCGATCCAGGGGAGGGCGAGCAGTACTTC. The encoded protein is CASFDPGEGEQYF. The chain recombines TRBV6-2 or TRBV6-3 with TRBJ2-7; weak D call: TRBD2 (7 bases). Germline V gene data show CDR1 as MNHEY and CDR2 as SVGEGT. This CDR3 spans 13 amino acids. Between the trimmed V and J ends, which lost 8 bases and 6 bases, there was a span of 17 bases.

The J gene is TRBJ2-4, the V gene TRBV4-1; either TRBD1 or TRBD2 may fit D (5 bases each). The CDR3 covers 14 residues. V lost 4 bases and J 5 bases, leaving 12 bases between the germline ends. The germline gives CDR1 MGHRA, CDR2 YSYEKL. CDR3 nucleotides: TGCGCCAGCAGCCTTGGGGACCGCCAAAACATTCAGTACTTC. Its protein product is CASSLGDRQNIQYF.

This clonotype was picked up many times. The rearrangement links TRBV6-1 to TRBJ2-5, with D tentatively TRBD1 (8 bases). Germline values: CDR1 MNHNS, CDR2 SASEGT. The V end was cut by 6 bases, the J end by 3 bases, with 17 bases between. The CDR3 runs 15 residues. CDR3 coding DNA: TGTGCCAGCAGACCTCGACAGGGGAGGGAAGAGACCCAGTACTTC. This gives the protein CASRPRQGREETQYF.

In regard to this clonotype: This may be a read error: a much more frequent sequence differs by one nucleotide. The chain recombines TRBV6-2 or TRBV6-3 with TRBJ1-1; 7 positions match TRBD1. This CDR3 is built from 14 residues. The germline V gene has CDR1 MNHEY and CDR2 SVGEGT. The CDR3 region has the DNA TGTGCCGGCAGTTACAGGGGTCAGAACACTGAAGCTTTCTTT. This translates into CAGSYRGQNTEAFF.

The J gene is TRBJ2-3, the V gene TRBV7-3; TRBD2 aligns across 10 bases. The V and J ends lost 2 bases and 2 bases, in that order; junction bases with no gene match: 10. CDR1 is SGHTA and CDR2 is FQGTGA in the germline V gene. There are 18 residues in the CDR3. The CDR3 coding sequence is TGTGCCAGCAGCTTAGGGGCTAGCGGGAGTACGAACACAGATACGCAGTATTTT. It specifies CASSLGASGSTNTDTQYF.

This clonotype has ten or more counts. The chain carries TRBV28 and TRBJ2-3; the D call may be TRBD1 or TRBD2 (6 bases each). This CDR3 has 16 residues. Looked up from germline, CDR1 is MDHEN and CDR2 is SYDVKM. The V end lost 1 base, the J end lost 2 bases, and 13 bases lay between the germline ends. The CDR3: CASSLSGAGHTDTQYF. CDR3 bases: TGTGCCAGCAGTTTATCGGGGGCGGGCCACACAGATACGCAGTATTTT.